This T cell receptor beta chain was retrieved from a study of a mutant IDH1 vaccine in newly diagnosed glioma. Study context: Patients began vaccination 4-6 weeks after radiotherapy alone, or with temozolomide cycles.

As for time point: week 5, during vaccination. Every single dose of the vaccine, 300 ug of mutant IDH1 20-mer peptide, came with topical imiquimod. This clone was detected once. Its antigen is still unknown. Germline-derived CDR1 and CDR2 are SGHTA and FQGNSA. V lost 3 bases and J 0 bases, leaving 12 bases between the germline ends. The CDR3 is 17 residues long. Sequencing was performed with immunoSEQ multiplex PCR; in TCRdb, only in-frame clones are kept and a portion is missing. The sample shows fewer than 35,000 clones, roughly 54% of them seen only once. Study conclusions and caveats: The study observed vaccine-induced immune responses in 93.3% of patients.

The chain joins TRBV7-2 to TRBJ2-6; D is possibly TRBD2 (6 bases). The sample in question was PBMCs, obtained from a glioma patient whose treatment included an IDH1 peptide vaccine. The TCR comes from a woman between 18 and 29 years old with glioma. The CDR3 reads CASSLGGGRSGANVLTF. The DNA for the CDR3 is TGTGCCAGCAGCTTGGGCGGAGGGCGCTCTGGGGCCAACGTCCTGACTTTC.